This T cell receptor beta chain was sequenced during a study of cytomegalovirus exposure and HLA in healthy donors. A remark on this clone: Antigen specificity is unknown.

Though nominally healthy at sampling, donors likely had unrecorded immune exposures. Study observations and caveats: Reports indicated that the classifier achieved high specificity and sensitivity in diagnosing cytomegalovirus status.

The CDR3 runs 14 residues. Germline CDR1 and CDR2: SGHNT and YENEEA. The trim removed 5 bases at V and 5 bases at J, leaving 5 bases unmatched. The PCR contained 60 Vbeta and 13 Jbeta primers. Clones were read by immunoSEQ multiplex PCR, and TCRdb kept only the in-frame ones, dropping some. The table lists approximately 140,000 clones, approximately 80% of them singletons. The specimen sequenced was PBMCs. The receptor comes from a woman in her thirties or forties in good health and CMV-seronegative. This sequence joins TRBV11-3 and TRBJ2-2; 7 nucleotides align to TRBD2. The CDR3 here is CASSRGSSTGELFF. DNA for the CDR3: TGTGCCAGCAGCCGCGGGAGTTCAACCGGGGAGCTGTTTTTT.